These T cell receptor beta chains were read from a single sample in a study of blood T cell repertoires in COVID-19. Profiled with immunoSEQ multiplex PCR; TCRdb holds only in-frame clones, not every one. The sample has 85,000 or so clones; about nine tenths are singletons. Sequencing was carried out using peripheral blood. Source of these receptors: a man aged 50 to 59 with active or convalescent COVID-19. Each CDR3 is given with its conserved first and last residue. The order of the fields is J gene, V gene, clone size, CDR3 protein. Size values are once, few and many counts, or a class for expanded clones, and some rows have none.

>TRBJ2-4|TRBV4-2|.
CASSQDLGGNIQYF
>TRBJ2-2|TRBV7-2|.
CASSFGNTGELFF
>TRBJ2-2|TRBV29-1|.
CSVEGQGRDGELFF
>TRBJ2-3|TRBV4-2|.
CASSQRLTGGHQDTQYF
>TRBJ1-2|TRBV9|.
CASSVRATGLGYGYTF
>TRBJ2-5|TRBV2|.
CASSPTSGRAETQYF
>TRBJ1-2|TRBV21-1|.
CASSNQGADHGYGYTF
>TRBJ2-3|TRBV5-1|.
CASTRDSSTDTQYF
>TRBJ1-1|TRBV3-1/TRBV3-2|.
CASSREIPGCRQPSANTEAFF
>TRBJ2-3|TRBV18|once
CASSPRSGSLDTDTQYF
>TRBJ2-1|TRBV7-9|.
CASSSDWNRRFAYNEQFF
>TRBJ2-2|TRBV6-4|.
CASSVGTGGTGELFF
>TRBJ2-1|TRBV7-9|.
CASSLVLAGGSYNEQFF
>TRBJ1-2|TRBV9|.
CASSVAGRGAWGYTF
>TRBJ1-1|TRBV5-4|.
CASTRIGGQGTEAFF
>TRBJ2-1|TRBV5-6|.
CASSLVQGDYNEQFF
>TRBJ1-1|TRBV10-3|.
CAISERTGGTEAFF
>TRBJ1-2|TRBV7-2|.
CASRSTGNYGYTF
>TRBJ1-6|TRBV19|.
CASSARQGRDSPLHF
>TRBJ2-4|TRBV19|.
CASSIGSGRLAKNIQYF
>TRBJ1-6|TRBV24-1|.
CATSDLRDRVKSPLHF
>TRBJ1-5|TRBV28|.
CASSRLWESNQPQHF
>TRBJ2-7|TRBV5-6|.
CASSFSSQGYYEQYF
>TRBJ1-1|TRBV20-1|.
CSAWGVTAFF
>TRBJ1-2|TRBV30|few
CACAGGGYGYTF
>TRBJ1-2|TRBV7-9|.
CASSLGSGSALGGYTF
>TRBJ2-6|TRBV3-1/TRBV3-2|.
CASSQRDRGGSGANVLTF
>TRBJ2-7|TRBV7-6|.
CASSARAGGTTRQYF
>TRBJ1-2|TRBV5-1|.
CASSLEGAGYGYTF
>TRBJ1-2|TRBV7-2|.
CASSPRRGLYGYTF
>TRBJ2-1|TRBV6-5|.
CASRLAGGTYNEQFF
>TRBJ1-6|TRBV28|.
CASSNSFPSPLHF
>TRBJ1-4|TRBV3-1/TRBV3-2|few
CASSQSEREKLFF
>TRBJ2-5|TRBV19|.
CASSMGREVGGTQYF
>TRBJ2-2|TRBV19|.
CASSIGQATGELFF
>TRBJ2-5|TRBV3-1/TRBV3-2|.
CASSHRPRDRVMKETQYF
>TRBJ2-7|TRBV19|once
CASSSIGRQGTYEQYF
>TRBJ2-5|TRBV12-3/TRBV12-4|.
CASSSLETQYF
>TRBJ2-3|TRBV7-4|.
CASTRQRAGGSTDTQYF
>TRBJ1-2|TRBV12-1|.
CASSLSLGESYGYTF
>TRBJ1-5|TRBV28|.
CASSLDRGQPQHF
>TRBJ1-1|TRBV5-1|.
CASSSAGQGPGEAFF
>TRBJ1-2|TRBV12-3/TRBV12-4|.
CASSIGRGDGYTF
>TRBJ2-5|TRBV14|few
CASSQVMRETQYF
>TRBJ1-6|TRBV27|.
CASSLRSSYNSPLHF
>TRBJ1-1|TRBV10-2|.
CASRGTGGKPEAFF
>TRBJ2-1|TRBV11-3|.
CASSLVPSGSGEQFF
>TRBJ2-1|TRBV14|.
CASSQPRLAGARNEQFF
>TRBJ2-3|TRBV7-2|.
CASSLTSGILTDTQYF
>TRBJ1-1|TRBV14|.
CASSQGGQASEAFF
>TRBJ2-1|TRBV19|.
CASSITRGVYEQFF
>TRBJ1-1|TRBV28|.
CASSQVVGNTEAFF
>TRBJ2-5|TRBV6-5|.
CASSYYTGGPQETQYF
>TRBJ1-6|TRBV27|.
CASSSLGGRGYNSPLHF
>TRBJ2-7|TRBV6-5|.
CASRPLSTGTYEQYF